Listed here is a single T cell receptor (beta chain). Measured with immunoSEQ multiplex PCR; TCRdb has only the in-frame clones, and not every one. In the table there are over 85,000 clones, 90% to 95% of which are singletons. This sample was included in a study of control samples from healthy donors and cancer patients. The germline gives CDR1 DFQATT, CDR2 SNEGSKA (reference sequence). There are 18 residues in the CDR3. The V gene lost 3 bases and the J gene lost 0 bases, with 23 bases spanning the gap. This chain uses TRBV20-1 with TRBJ1-1; D perhaps matches TRBD1 (6 bases). This TCR derives from a woman aged 25 to 39 in good health. The sample taken for sequencing was blood. The CDR3 here is CSASRKDPRGFMNTEAFF. Written as DNA, the CDR3 is TGCAGTGCTAGTAGAAAGGATCCCAGGGGCTTTATGAACACTGAAGCTTTCTTT.